The 12 T cell receptor beta chains listed next were all sequenced from one sample in a study of neoadjuvant anti-PD-1 for oral cavity cancer. Profiled with immunoSEQ multiplex PCR; TCRdb holds only in-frame clones, not every one. The data show around 81,000 clones, 70% to 85% seen once. The specimen comprised PBMCs, sampled before nivolumab (anti-PD-1) treatment. Receptor source: a person between 40 and 79 years old with oral cavity squamous cell carcinoma.

This chain links TRBV11-3 with TRBJ2-3; 14 bases map to TRBD2. CDR1 is SGHNT and CDR2 is YENEEA in the germline V gene. With V trimmed by 1 base and J by 4 bases, 7 bases remained unmatched. The CDR3 covers 18 residues. The CDR3, as DNA: TGTGCCAGCAGCTTAGGGGATAGACTAGCGGGAGGGCCAGATACGCAGTATTTT. It specifies CASSLGDRLAGGPDTQYF.

The V call is TRBV7-9, the J call TRBJ1-4; D gene ambiguous. Germline CDR1 SEHNR, CDR2 FQNEAQ (reference sequence). The CDR3 runs 16 residues. V gave up 3 bases and J gave up 0 bases, with 11 bases separating them. The CDR3 DNA reads TGTGCCAGCAGCTTGGGAACTTTTCCAACTAATGAAAAACTGTTTTTT. It translates to CASSLGTFPTNEKLFF.

The rearrangement joins TRBV2 to TRBJ1-1; D is uncertain. The V end lost 0 bases, the J end lost 7 bases, and 12 bases lay between the germline ends. Germline lookup yields CDR1 SNHLY and CDR2 FYNNEI. CDR3 size: 14 residues. CDR3: CASSEALWGGEAFF. DNA of the CDR3: TGTGCCAGCAGTGAAGCCCTGTGGGGAGGTGAAGCTTTCTTT.

Of note for this clone: The identical CDR3 is also encoded by other nucleotide sequences in the sample. The J gene is TRBJ1-2, the V gene TRBV6-5, with a weak D call TRBD1 (5 bases). Between the trimmed V and J ends, which lost 8 bases and 2 bases, there was a span of 6 bases. Germline CDR1 MNHEY, CDR2 SVGAGI. The CDR3 is 11 amino acids. The CDR3 loop reads CASGGNYGYTF. The CDR3 region has the DNA TGTGCCAGCGGGGGGAACTATGGCTACACCTTC.

The V gene is TRBV7-2, the J gene TRBJ1-1; unclear D gene. CDR1 and CDR2 from the germline V gene are SGHTA and FQGNSA. CDR3 length: 13 amino acids. Trimming stripped 7 bases from V and 3 bases from J, with 12 bases between. In nucleotides, the CDR3 is TGTGCCAGCAACATAAACACGTACACTGAAGCTTTCTTT. Encoded protein: CASNINTYTEAFF.

The chain carries TRBV4-1 and TRBJ1-4, with D perhaps matching TRBD1 (5 bases). Trimming shortened V by 1 base and J by 3 bases, and 12 bases separated the two germline ends. The CDR3 consists of 16 residues. Germline V gene data show CDR1 as MGHRA and CDR2 as YSYEKL. The CDR3 coding sequence is TGCGCCAGCAGCCAAGGGGAGGCAGGGCCTAATGAAAAACTGTTTTTT. Translating gives CASSQGEAGPNEKLFF.

This rearrangement joins TRBV4-1 to TRBJ1-4, with D tentatively TRBD1 (5 bases). The CDR3 is made up of 16 amino acids. V gave up 1 base and J gave up 0 bases, with 9 bases separating them. Looked up from germline, CDR1 is MGHRA and CDR2 is YSYEKL. CDR3 coding DNA: TGCGCCAGCAGCCAAGCCGGGGGTTCAACTAATGAAAAACTGTTTTTT. Translating gives CASSQAGGSTNEKLFF.

This chain uses TRBV20-1 with TRBJ2-3, with TRBD2 as a possible D gene (5 bases). CDR3 length equals 11 residues. Looked up from germline, CDR1 is DFQATT and CDR2 is SNEGSKA (reference sequence). With 5 bases removed from V and 4 bases from J, the gap between germline ends came to 7 bases. For the CDR3, the DNA is TGCAGTGCTTCGCGGGCAGATACGCAGTATTTT. It codes for CSASRADTQYF.

The CDR3 sequence: CASSPLIRKGQETQYF. CDR3 nucleotide sequence: TGTGCCAGCTCCCCTCTCATACGGAAGGGGCAAGAGACCCAGTACTTC. V is TRBV18 and J is TRBJ2-5, with D perhaps matching TRBD1 (5 bases). The CDR3 consists of 16 residues. Germline V lookup: CDR1 KGHSH, CDR2 LQKENI. Deletions cut 6 bases from V and 2 bases from J, with 19 bases between. Drawing the rest from reference TRBV18 and TRBJ2-5, the complete variable domain is NAGVMQNPRHLVRRRGQEARLRCSPMKGHSHVYWYRQLPEEGLKFMVYLQKENIIDESGMPKERFSAEFPKEGPSILRIQQVVRGDSAAYFCASSPLIRKGQETQYFGPGTRLLVL.

The chain recombines TRBV4-1 with TRBJ2-5; D might be TRBD1 or TRBD2, each matching 5 bases. The CDR3 covers 14 residues. With 1 base removed from V and 1 base from J, the gap between germline ends came to 7 bases. Germline CDR1 reads MGHRA; CDR2 reads YSYEKL. The CDR3: CASSQGDRQETQYF. Here the CDR3 DNA reads TGCGCCAGCAGCCAAGGGGACCGCCAAGAGACCCAGTACTTC.

The chain couples TRBV7-8 to TRBJ2-1, with TRBD2 matching 9 bases. The V gene's germline CDR1 is SGHVS and CDR2 FQNEAQ. Losses at the gene ends were 7 bases for V and 14 bases for J; bases not matched to a gene: 9. The CDR3 is 12 amino acids. In DNA form, the CDR3 reads TGTGCCAGCACTTCGGGTAGACTAGCGGAGTTCTTC. This gives the protein CASTSGRLAEFF.

This sequence joins TRBV19 and TRBJ2-1; perhaps D is TRBD1 or TRBD2 (5 bases each). This CDR3 comprises 15 residues. Germline V gene sequence: CDR1 LNHDA, CDR2 SQIVND (reference sequence). The germline V and J ends were trimmed by 3 bases and 0 bases, with 9 bases remaining between them. Written as DNA, the CDR3 is TGTGCCAGTAGTATCCCAGGGACCTCCTACAATGAGCAGTTCTTC. Its protein product is CASSIPGTSYNEQFF.